This TCR beta chain originates from a study of blood T cell repertoires in COVID-19. Study background: There were acute and convalescent COVID-19 samples, and they came from the United States, Italy and Spain. PBMCs, B-cell-depleted T cells, or T cells were the source of the cDNA or gDNA that made up the material.

Repertoires were generated with immunoSEQ multiplex PCR, while TCRdb's copy carries only in-frame clones and drops some. The table has about 410,000 clones, over 75% seen once; the top ten hold roughly 1.4%. Seattle cases were enrolled at active infection and followed longitudinally. V lost 2 bases and J lost 6, with 14 bases in between. The germline CDR1 and CDR2 sequences are MNHEY and SMNVEV (reference sequence). CDR3 length equals 14 residues. The sequenced sample consisted of peripheral blood. The V gene is TRBV27, the J gene TRBJ2-7; a possible D gene is TRBD2 (5 bases). The clonotype comes from a woman aged 40 to 50 with COVID-19, enrolled during active disease. In DNA form, the CDR3 reads TGTGCCAGCAGTTTAGCCGGACTTTTGGGCGAGCAGTACTTC. Protein product: CASSLAGLLGEQYF.